The 20 T cell receptor beta chains listed next were all sequenced from one sample in a study of T cell repertoires in cytomegalovirus infection. No cognate antigen is known for these TCRs. Each CDR3 protein is one row after TCRdb ran MiXCR on the reads. The sample lists approximately 730,000 distinct CDR3 sequences, just under 30% occurring once. The sample was cultured CD8+ T cells from PBMCs, taken from culture after CMV antigen stimulation. The source is a human donor in good health (CMV status not recorded). Some clones in this sample may be carry-over from other donors' samples.

This clonotype was seen only a few times. Written as DNA, the CDR3 is TGTGCCAGTGAAGGGCTGAACACTGAAGCTTTCTTT. Residues: CASEGLNTEAFF. This rearrangement joins TRBV19 to TRBJ1-1, with no clear D. Per the germline V gene, CDR1 is LNHDA and CDR2 is SQIVND (reference sequence). Trimming took off 8 bases at V and 0 bases at J, with 7 bases between the two ends. CDR3 length: 12 residues.

This rearrangement joins TRBV10-3 to TRBJ2-1, with 7 bases identical to TRBD2. The CDR3 contains 11 residues. From germline, CDR1 is ENHRY and CDR2 SYGVKD. V lost 9 bases and J lost 5; bases outside the gene matches: 1. The DNA for the CDR3 is TGTGCCATGGGGGGGAACAATGAGCAGTTCTTC. It encodes CAMGGNNEQFF.

This clonotype was seen more than once but under ten times. The CDR3 sequence is CASTDRQNTEAFF. As DNA, the CDR3 is TGCGCCAGCACGGACAGGCAGAACACTGAAGCTTTCTTT. This chain uses TRBV4-1 with TRBJ1-1, with 7 bases identical to TRBD1. Germline values: CDR1 MGHRA, CDR2 YSYEKL. The CDR3 contains 13 residues. V shed 7 bases and J 1 base; nucleotides not matched to a gene: 3.

The V and J genes are TRBV2 and TRBJ2-2, with TRBD1 identical over 10 bases. Germline V lookup: CDR1 SNHLY, CDR2 FYNNEI. The CDR3 sequence is 15 residues long. The CDR3 nucleotides are TGTGCAATCCTGGGGACAGGGGATGGCACCGGGGAGCTGTTTTTT. Protein sequence: CAILGTGDGTGELFF.

This clonotype was seen ten or more times. The J gene is TRBJ2-2, the V gene TRBV10-3; 11 bases align to TRBD1. Trimming took 8 bases from V and 6 from J; bases not matched to a gene: 17. This CDR3 region has 18 residues. Germline CDR1 is ENHRY and CDR2 is SYGVKD. The CDR3 nucleotides read TGTGCCATCCTCGACAACAGACCGGGACAGGGGGGATCCGGGGAGCTGTTTTTT. As protein: CAILDNRPGQGGSGELFF.

V and J are TRBV19 and TRBJ1-1, with D perhaps TRBD1 (6 bases). With 5 bases removed from V and 4 bases from J, the gap between germline ends came to 14 bases. Per the germline V gene, CDR1 is LNHDA and CDR2 is SQIVND (reference sequence). This CDR3 is built from 14 residues. The CDR3 DNA is TGTGCCAGTAGTCCCCGACAGGCGGGCACTGAAGCTTTCTTT. Amino acids: CASSPRQAGTEAFF.

This clonotype occurred a few times. The rearrangement joins TRBV20-1 to TRBJ1-2, with 8 bases identical to TRBD1. This CDR3 contains 14 residues. The germline gives CDR1 DFQATT, CDR2 SNEGSKA (reference sequence). Losses at the gene ends were 6 bases for V and 4 bases for J; bases not matched to a gene: 10. The CDR3 region has the DNA TGCAGTGCGGAAGGACAGGGAGAGCCCTATGGCTACACCTTC. Translated: CSAEGQGEPYGYTF.

V usage is TRBV6-1 and J usage is TRBJ2-5, with D possibly being TRBD1 (6 bases). Germline assignment: CDR1 MNHNS and CDR2 SASEGT. The V and J ends lost 5 bases and 5 bases respectively, with 12 bases between them. The CDR3 spans 13 residues. CDR3 in DNA: TGTGCCAGCAGTCCTACAGGGATGGAGACCCAGTACTTC. Encoded protein: CASSPTGMETQYF.

V usage is TRBV2 and J usage is TRBJ1-1; D may be TRBD1 (5 bases). V dropped 11 bases and J dropped 0 bases, with 10 bases sitting between them. Germline assignment: CDR1 SNHLY and CDR2 FYNNEI. The CDR3 runs to 12 residues. As DNA, the CDR3 is TGTGCCGCTGGGGGGATGAACACTGAAGCTTTCTTT. This translates into CAAGGMNTEAFF.

This clonotype was seen repeatedly, ten times or more. The V and J genes are TRBV7-4 and TRBJ1-2; possibly TRBD1 for D (5 bases). Trimming took off 7 bases at V and 6 bases at J, with 18 bases between the two ends. This CDR3 region has 14 residues. Germline CDR1 is SGHVT and CDR2 is SQSDAQ. The CDR3 DNA follows: TGTGCCAGCACACCCCCGGGGGAAAATGATGGCTACACCTTC. This gives the protein CASTPPGENDGYTF. Variable domain in full (rest from reference TRBV7-4 and TRBJ1-2): GAGVSQSPRYKVAKRGRDVALRCDSISGHVTLYWYRQTLGQGSEVLTYSQSDAQRDKSGRPSGRFSAERPERSVSTLKIQRTEQGDSAVYLCASTPPGENDGYTFGSGTRLTVV.

This rearrangement joins TRBV19 to TRBJ2-1, with a weak D call TRBD2 (6 bases). Germline values: CDR1 LNHDA, CDR2 SQIVND (reference sequence). This CDR3 region has 18 residues. The V and J ends lost 4 bases and 0 bases respectively, with 19 bases between them. CDR3 DNA sequence: TGTGCCAGTAGTAGGATCCGGGACTTCCTAAGCTCCTACAATGAGCAGTTCTTC. It is translated as CASSRIRDFLSSYNEQFF.

V usage is TRBV4-1 and J usage is TRBJ2-7; no firm D call. The germline V gene encodes CDR1 MGHRA and CDR2 YSYEKL. The CDR3 covers 13 residues. V dropped 0 bases and J dropped 2 bases, with 5 bases sitting between them. The CDR3 DNA is TGCGCCAGCAGCCAAGAACGAACCTACGAGCAGTACGTC. Its translation is CASSQERTYEQYV.

This clonotype was seen more than once but under ten times. This chain joins TRBV4-1 and TRBJ1-1; no clear D. V gave up 1 base and J gave up 2 bases, with 11 bases separating them. Germline CDR1 reads MGHRA; CDR2 reads YSYEKL. This CDR3 has 15 residues. Written as DNA, the CDR3 is TGCGCCAGCAGCCAAGCTGACATCCCAAACACTGAAGCTTTCTTT. The encoded protein is CASSQADIPNTEAFF.

The chain recombines TRBV29-1 with TRBJ1-1; D possibly corresponds to TRBD1 (5 bases). Germline V gives CDR1 SQVTM, CDR2 ANQGSEA. Trimming pared 7 bases from V and 1 base from J, leaving 10 bases between. The CDR3 covers 12 residues. The CDR3 DNA sequence: TGCAGCGCTGTGACAGCGAACACTGAAGCTTTCTTT. Translated: CSAVTANTEAFF.

The genes are TRBV7-9 and TRBJ2-7; D call uncertain. The CDR3 loop spans 11 amino acids. CDR1 is SEHNR and CDR2 is FQNEAQ in the germline V gene (reference sequence). The V end lost 5 bases, the J end lost 6 bases, and 8 bases lay between the germline ends. The CDR3: CASSGPGEQYF. Written as DNA, the CDR3 is TGTGCCAGCAGCGGCCCGGGCGAGCAGTACTTC.

This clonotype was found a few times. The chain combines TRBV5-1 with TRBJ1-6; 9 bases are shared with TRBD1. Germline assignment: CDR1 SGHRS and CDR2 YFSETQ. J was trimmed by 7 bases and V by 4 bases; bases with no gene match: 9. This CDR3 region has 16 residues. CDR3 in DNA: TGCGCCAGCAGCGCGGAAACAGGGACAGGGAATTCACCCCTCCACTTT. Translated: CASSAETGTGNSPLHF.

This clonotype was found many times. Its ends do not fully match the called genes, so a read error is possible. The V and J genes are TRBV12-3 or TRBV12-4 and TRBJ1-1; TRBD1 matches at 11 bases. The CDR3 has 14 amino acids. CDR3 nucleotide sequence: TGTGCCAGCAGCTTAGGGACAGGGGGCACTGAAGCTTTCTTT. Encoded protein: CASSLGTGGTEAFF.

This clonotype showed up many times. The CDR3 nucleotides are TGTGCCAGTACCCCGACCATTCGTGCCGCAACTAATGAAAAACTGTTTTTT. This translates into CASTPTIRAATNEKLFF. The chain is built from TRBV19 and TRBJ1-4; no clear D. The length of the CDR3 is 17 residues. Trimming removed 7 bases at V and 0 bases at J, with 18 bases between. The V gene's germline CDR1 is LNHDA and CDR2 SQIVND (reference sequence).

Only a few counts were recorded for this clonotype. V usage is TRBV10-3 and J usage is TRBJ1-1; D call uncertain. V shed 4 bases and J shed 3 bases, with 12 bases lying between them. Germline-derived CDR1 and CDR2 are ENHRY and SYGVKD. The CDR3 sequence is 14 residues long. The DNA for the CDR3 is TGTGCCATCAGTGCCAGAGAGTTGGACACTGAAGCTTTCTTT. It translates to CAISARELDTEAFF.

In this sample, this clonotype turned up many times. The V call is TRBV6-5, the J call TRBJ1-2; the D gene is possibly TRBD1 (5 bases). V lost 6 bases to trimming and J lost 1 base, with 18 bases between them. The length of the CDR3 is 16 residues. Germline V CDR1 and CDR2: MNHEY, SVGAGI. The CDR3 region has the DNA TGTGCCAGCAGAGAGATCTCGGGGGGAAATAACTATGGCTACACCTTC. It yields the protein CASREISGGNNYGYTF.